These 27 T cell receptor beta chains were all obtained from the same sample, sequenced in a study of identical twins. TCRdb reanalysed the 5' RACE reads using MiXCR and keeps one entry per CDR3 protein. Here the sample spans some 1,600,000 distinct CDR3 sequences, 32% being singletons. Sequencing was carried out using cord blood. The receptor set was obtained from a newborn girl in good health.

This clonotype was observed a handful of times. Here the CDR3 reads CSARDGRIAFDEQFF. The CDR3, as DNA: TGCAGTGCTAGAGATGGCCGTATCGCATTCGATGAGCAGTTCTTC. The chain recombines TRBV20-1 with TRBJ2-1, with D unresolved. CDR3 size: 15 residues. V lost 0 bases and J 8 bases, leaving 17 bases between the germline ends. The germline CDR1 and CDR2 sequences are DFQATT and SNEGSKA (reference sequence).

The chain links TRBV12-5 to TRBJ2-1, with 11 bases matching TRBD2. CDR3 length: 17 residues. V lost 0 bases, J lost 4 bases, and 5 bases stayed unmatched. Germline assignment: CDR1 LGHNT and CDR2 FRNRAP. The CDR3: CASGLVVAGGSYNEQFF. The CDR3, as DNA: TGTGCTAGTGGTTTGGTCGTAGCGGGAGGGTCATACAATGAGCAGTTCTTC.

This CDR3 is CATSDFGVGEEQFF. Written as DNA, the CDR3 is TGTGCCACCAGTGATTTTGGGGTGGGAGAAGAGCAGTTCTTC. The V call is TRBV24-1, the J call TRBJ2-1, with D possibly matching TRBD2 (5 bases). Trimming stripped 1 base from V and 10 bases from J, with 13 bases between. The CDR3 consists of 14 residues. Per the germline V gene, CDR1 is KGHDR and CDR2 is SFDVKD.

This clonotype showed up many times. The chain uses TRBV27 and TRBJ2-1; D uncertain. The CDR3 has 15 amino acids. Germline assignment: CDR1 MNHEY and CDR2 SMNVEV (reference sequence). Between the trimmed V and J ends, which lost 4 bases and 7 bases, there was a span of 17 bases. Here the CDR3 reads CASSSGPPTWNEQFF. The CDR3 DNA follows: TGTGCCAGCAGTTCCGGACCGCCAACTTGGAATGAGCAGTTCTTC.

The chain employs TRBV7-2 and TRBJ1-1, with 8 positions matching TRBD1. The CDR3 totals 16 residues. Looked up from germline, CDR1 is SGHTA and CDR2 is FQGNSA. The J segment lost 5 bases and the V segment lost 0 bases, leaving 8 bases of the junction unmatched. In DNA form, the CDR3 reads TGTGCCAGCAGCTTAGCCGGACAGGGAAGAGGAACTGAAGCTTTCTTT. As protein: CASSLAGQGRGTEAFF.

The J gene is TRBJ2-7, the V gene TRBV27, with D possibly TRBD1 on 6 matching bases. V was cut by 3 bases and J by 7 bases, with 16 bases left in between. The germline gives CDR1 MNHEY, CDR2 SMNVEV (reference sequence). This CDR3 contains 14 residues. The CDR3 sequence is CASSLSRTDREQYF. DNA of the CDR3: TGTGCCAGCAGTTTGTCCCGGACAGATAGGGAGCAGTACTTC.

Worth noting for this clonotype: The junction departs from germline at one end; a sequencing error may be responsible. The V call is TRBV7-7, the J call TRBJ2-3; weak D call: TRBD2 (5 bases). The V gene's germline CDR1 is SSHAT and CDR2 FNYEAQ (reference sequence). The CDR3 totals 14 residues. The DNA of the CDR3 is TGTGCTAGCAGCTTGCAGGAGGTAACAGATACGCAGTATTTT. It codes for CASSLQEVTDTQYF. The full variable domain, its missing parts supplied by reference TRBV7-7 and TRBJ2-3, is GAGVSQSPRYKVTKRGQDVTLRCDPISSHATLYWYQQALGQGPEFLTYFNYEAQPDKSGLPSDRFSAERPEGSISTLTIQRTEQRDSAMYRCASSLQEVTDTQYFGPGTRLTVL.

The chain joins TRBV28 to TRBJ2-1; D is undetermined. This CDR3 region has 13 residues. V lost 3 bases and J 7 bases, leaving 10 bases between the germline ends. Germline V gene sequence: CDR1 MDHEN, CDR2 SYDVKM. CDR3 loop: CASSLGLENEQFF. Here the CDR3 DNA reads TGTGCCAGCAGTTTGGGCCTCGAGAATGAGCAGTTCTTC.

V is TRBV20-1 and J is TRBJ2-1; D is perhaps TRBD2 (6 bases). Germline assignment: CDR1 DFQATT and CDR2 SNEGSKA (reference sequence). The CDR3 has 14 amino acids. V was shortened by 3 bases and J by 10 bases, with 19 bases between the two germline ends. The CDR3 region is CSASLSSALIEQFF. The CDR3 DNA sequence: TGCAGTGCTAGTCTTTCTAGCGCCCTAATCGAGCAGTTCTTC.

V usage is TRBV10-3 and J usage is TRBJ2-2, with D unclear. Germline V gene data show CDR1 as ENHRY and CDR2 as SYGVKD. Trimming pared 0 bases from V and 0 bases from J, leaving 14 bases between. The CDR3 covers 18 residues. The CDR3: CAISESIGRNPNTGELFF. As DNA, the CDR3 is TGTGCCATCAGTGAGTCGATCGGGCGGAACCCGAACACCGGGGAGCTGTTTTTT.

This chain uses TRBV29-1 with TRBJ2-5; D is tentatively TRBD1 or TRBD2 (5 bases each). The end of the DNA aligns better with TRBJ2-7, so the J call may be wrong. The germline CDR1 and CDR2 sequences are SQVTM and ANQGSEA. This CDR3 region has 13 residues. CDR3 nucleotides: TGCAGCGTCCGGGACGTCACCCTTTACGAGCAGTACTTC. Amino acid sequence: CSVRDVTLYEQYF.

This chain joins TRBV29-1 and TRBJ2-5; TRBD2 aligns across 7 bases. TRBJ2-7 matches the DNA end more closely, so the J call is doubtful. The CDR3 runs to 13 residues. The germline V gene has CDR1 SQVTM and CDR2 ANQGSEA. This CDR3 reads CSVTAGAFHEQYF. CDR3 nucleotides: TGCAGCGTTACGGCGGGAGCGTTCCACGAGCAGTACTTC.

This clonotype was recorded a few times. The CDR3 sequence: CASSQSGTLTYQPQHF. Written as DNA, the CDR3 is TGTGCCAGCAGCCAATCCGGGACACTTACTTATCAGCCCCAGCATTTT. The rearrangement links TRBV4-2 to TRBJ1-5, with D perhaps matching TRBD1 (6 bases). This CDR3 has 16 amino acids. V was shortened by 2 bases and J by 5 bases, with 16 bases between the two germline ends. Germline V gene data show CDR1 as LGHNA and CDR2 as YNFKEQ.

The chain uses TRBV20-1 and TRBJ1-1, with D possibly being TRBD1 (5 bases). Trimming took off 5 bases at V and 6 bases at J, with 10 bases between the two ends. There are 11 residues in the CDR3. Germline V gene lookup returns CDR1 DFQATT and CDR2 SNEGSKA (reference sequence). The CDR3 sequence is CSALQGPEAFF. CDR3 nucleotides: TGCAGTGCTCTTCAGGGACCTGAAGCTTTCTTT.

The gene calls are TRBV6-1 and TRBJ2-3; either TRBD1 or TRBD2 may supply D (5 bases each). The CDR3 is 14 amino acids. Germline CDR1 reads MNHNS; CDR2 reads SASEGT. V shed 10 bases and J shed 5 bases, with 19 bases lying between them. CDR3 coding DNA: TGTGCCACCAACCCCGGGGCGGGTTTAGATACGCAGTATTTT. This translates into CATNPGAGLDTQYF.

This clonotype was observed a few times. The chain carries TRBV5-1 and TRBJ2-7, with 7 positions matching TRBD2. Germline loops: CDR1 SGHRS, CDR2 YFSETQ. Germline trimming cut 4 bases from V and 0 bases from J; bases unmatched to any gene: 7. There are 15 residues in the CDR3. The CDR3: CASSKAGVGSYEQYF. CDR3 DNA: TGCGCCAGCAGCAAGGCGGGGGTCGGCTCCTACGAGCAGTACTTC.

The chain has TRBV9 and TRBJ2-1, with D possibly called TRBD1 or TRBD2 (6 bases each). The assigned J gene may be wrong: the sequence end matches TRBJ2-7 better. The CDR3 totals 15 residues. Germline lookup yields CDR1 SGDLS and CDR2 YYNGEE. The CDR3 region is CASSVAPGAYNEQYF. The CDR3 region has the DNA TGTGCCAGCAGCGTAGCTCCGGGGGCGTACAATGAGCAGTACTTC.

The chain is built from TRBV9 and TRBJ2-7, with 7 bases that match TRBD2. The CDR3 is 15 amino acids. Germline values: CDR1 SGDLS, CDR2 YYNGEE. Losses at the gene ends were 0 bases for V and 5 bases for J; bases not matched to a gene: 8. DNA for the CDR3: TGTGCCAGCAGCGTAGGCCAGCGGGGCGGGAACGAGCAGTACTTC. Its translation: CASSVGQRGGNEQYF.

As for this clonotype: Germline is not matched at one junction end, which may reflect a read error. The J gene is TRBJ2-7, the V gene TRBV10-3, with 10 positions matching TRBD2. This CDR3 comprises 14 residues. Germline loops: CDR1 ENHRY, CDR2 SYGVKD. In nucleotides, the CDR3 is TGTGCCATCAGAAGACTAGCGGGCTCCTACGGGCAGTACTTC. This translates into CAIRRLAGSYGQYF.

This clonotype occurred a few times. This rearrangement joins TRBV27 to TRBJ2-3, with TRBD2 matching 9 bases. In germline, CDR1 is MNHEY, CDR2 SMNVEV (reference sequence). Germline trimming cut 6 bases from V and 7 bases from J; bases unmatched to any gene: 14. The CDR3 has 16 amino acids. The CDR3 region has the DNA TGTGCCAGCAGGTCCCCTTCTAGCGGGAAGCGTCATACGCAGTATTTT. This encodes CASRSPSSGKRHTQYF.

This clonotype was seen only a few times. V is TRBV19 and J is TRBJ1-2, with no clear D. The CDR3 has 12 amino acids. The V gene lost 1 base and the J gene lost 8 bases, with 8 bases spanning the gap. Germline V gene data show CDR1 as LNHDA and CDR2 as SQIVND (reference sequence). The CDR3 nucleotides read TGTGCCAGTAGTATAGCGGAAAAAGGCTACACCTTC. Its translation is CASSIAEKGYTF.

J is TRBJ2-7 and V is TRBV20-1; 8 bases are a match to TRBD2. Germline lookup yields CDR1 DFQATT and CDR2 SNEGSKA (reference sequence). V shed 3 bases, J shed 7 bases, and the junction held 14 bases outside the gene matches. The length of the CDR3 is 15 residues. The CDR3 loop reads CSARPPTSDYNEQYF. DNA for the CDR3: TGCAGTGCTAGGCCCCCGACTAGCGATTACAATGAGCAGTACTTC.

This clonotype was recorded many times. The chain combines TRBV6-6 with TRBJ2-5, with D possibly matching TRBD2 (5 bases). V gave up 7 bases and J gave up 5 bases, with 17 bases separating them. CDR3 length equals 14 residues. The germline V gene encodes CDR1 MNHNY and CDR2 SVGAGI (reference sequence). CDR3 sequence (DNA): TGTGCCAGCAATCCATCGGCGGGTAGGGAGACCCAGTACTTC. Translated, it gives CASNPSAGRETQYF.

This clonotype came up a few times. This chain links TRBV20-1 with TRBJ2-1; TRBD2 matches at 10 bases. Unmatched junction bases numbered 6, after V lost 3 bases and J lost 4 bases. Germline-derived CDR1 and CDR2 are DFQATT and SNEGSKA (reference sequence). The CDR3 covers 15 residues. As DNA, the CDR3 is TGCAGTGCTAGCCCGATAGCGGGAGGTTACAATGAGCAGTTCTTC. This encodes CSASPIAGGYNEQFF.

The CDR3 bases are TGTGCCAGCAGTTTTTGGGGGGTTGGCTACACCTTC. This gives the protein CASSFWGVGYTF. The chain has TRBV28 and TRBJ1-2, with D possibly being TRBD1 (5 bases). The germline V and J ends were trimmed by 3 bases and 7 bases, with 9 bases remaining between them. The length of the CDR3 is 12 residues. From germline, CDR1 is MDHEN and CDR2 SYDVKM.

Turning to this clonotype: This may stem from a read error, because a much larger clone lies one nucleotide away. The J gene is TRBJ2-1, the V gene TRBV6-6; D ambiguous. The germline V gene has CDR1 MNHNY and CDR2 SVGAGI (reference sequence). The CDR3 contains 15 residues. Trimming pared 2 bases from V and 10 bases from J, leaving 18 bases between. The CDR3 is CASSYRVQPLYEQFF. In DNA, the CDR3 is TGTGCCAGCAGTTACCGGGTCCAGCCCCTCTACGAGCAGTTCTTC.

In this sample, this clonotype turned up a few times. The chain's CDR3 is CASSGDSLYGYTF. CDR3 DNA sequence: TGTGCCAGCAGTGGAGACAGCCTCTATGGCTACACCTTC. This rearrangement joins TRBV6-1 to TRBJ1-2, with a weak D call TRBD1 (5 bases). The CDR3 length is 13 residues. Trimming cost V 4 bases and J 4 bases, with 10 bases left between them. Germline CDR1 is MNHNS and CDR2 is SASEGT.